This TCR beta chain was documented in a study of CD8+ T cells in alopecia areata. Points from the study as a whole: Normal-skin resident alphabeta T cells also appear among scalp sample sequences. Persistence during tofacitinib was seen for many expanded lesional clones in scalp and blood. Lesional scalp exceeded normal scalp in clonality, especially in alopecia totalis/universalis.

In each case, RNA was isolated and then reverse transcribed into cDNA as the sequencing template. Assay: immunoSEQ multiplex PCR; the TCRdb copy retains only in-frame clones and omits some. This sample yields approximately 210,000 clones, of which just over 65% are seen a single time; around 1.3% belongs to the top ten. Treatment denoted: oral pan-JAK inhibitor, 5-10 mg twice daily. Alopecia areata patients gave lesional scalp punch biopsies and peripheral blood samples. This clone has only a few counts. Its antigen is not known. V dropped 5 bases and J dropped 9; count of bases not matched to a gene: 8. CDR1 and CDR2 (germline): SQVTM, ANQGSEA. This CDR3 is 13 amino acids long.

The sample here was CD4+ T cells sorted from blood, taken at week 44, from a patient treated with tofacitinib. This receptor was obtained from a human donor with alopecia areata. The genes are TRBV29-1 and TRBJ2-2, with TRBD1 matching over 8 bases. The DNA of the CDR3 is TGCAGCGTTCAGGGGGCAAGCAAGTGGGAGCTGTTTTTT. Translating gives CSVQGASKWELFF.